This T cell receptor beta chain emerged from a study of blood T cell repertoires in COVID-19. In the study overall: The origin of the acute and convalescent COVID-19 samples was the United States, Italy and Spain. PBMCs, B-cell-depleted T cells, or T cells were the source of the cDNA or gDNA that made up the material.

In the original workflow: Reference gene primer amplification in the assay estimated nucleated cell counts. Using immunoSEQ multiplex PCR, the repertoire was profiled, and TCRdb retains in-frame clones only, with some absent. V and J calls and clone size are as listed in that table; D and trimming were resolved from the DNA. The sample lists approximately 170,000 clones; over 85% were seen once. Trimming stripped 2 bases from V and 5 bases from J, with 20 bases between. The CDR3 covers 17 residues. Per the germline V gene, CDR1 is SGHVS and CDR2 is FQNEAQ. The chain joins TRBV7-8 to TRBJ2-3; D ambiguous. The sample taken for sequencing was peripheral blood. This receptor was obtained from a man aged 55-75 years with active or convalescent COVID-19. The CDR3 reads CASSLSKSVPSLDTQYF. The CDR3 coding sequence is TGTGCCAGCAGCTTATCAAAGTCGGTACCTTCGTTAGATACGCAGTATTTT.